This TCR beta chain was sequenced for a study of identical twins. Germline V gene data show CDR1 as SGHVS and CDR2 as FQNEAQ. The CDR3 spans 14 residues. V shed 2 bases and J shed 0 bases, with 7 bases lying between them. TCRdb reanalysed the 5' RACE reads using MiXCR and keeps one entry per CDR3 protein. This table has 500,000 to 650,000 distinct CDR3 sequences, about 7.1% appearing once. This same sample was also taken into another study, of yellow fever vaccine responses in identical twins.

The sequence derives from a woman aged 18-29 years in good health. Sequencing was done on a sample of PBMCs. V gene TRBV7-8 combines with J gene TRBJ1-1; D is ambiguous. The CDR3, as DNA: TGTGCCAGCAGCTTATTGGAGGTGAACACTGAAGCTTTCTTT. Its protein is CASSLLEVNTEAFF.